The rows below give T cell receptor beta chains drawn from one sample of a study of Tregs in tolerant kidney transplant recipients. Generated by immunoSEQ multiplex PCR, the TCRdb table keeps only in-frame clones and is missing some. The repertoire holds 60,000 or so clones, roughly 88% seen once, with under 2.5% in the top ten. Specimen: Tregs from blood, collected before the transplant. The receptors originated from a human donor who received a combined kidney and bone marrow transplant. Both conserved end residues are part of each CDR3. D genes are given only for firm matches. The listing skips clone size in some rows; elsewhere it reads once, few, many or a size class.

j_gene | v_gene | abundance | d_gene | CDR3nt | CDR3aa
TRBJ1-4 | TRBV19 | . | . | TGTGCCAGTAGAACACCAGCAACTAATGAAAAACTGTTTTTT | CASRTPATNEKLFF
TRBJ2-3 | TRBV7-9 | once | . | TGTGCCAGCAGCTTAGGAGCCGATACGCAGTATTTT | CASSLGADTQYF
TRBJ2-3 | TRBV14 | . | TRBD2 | TGTGCCAGCAGCCAAGAAAAGAGGACTAGCGGGCCAGATACGCAGTATTTT | CASSQEKRTSGPDTQYF
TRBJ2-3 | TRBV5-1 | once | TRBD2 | TGCGCCAGCAGCCTCGGGACTATTCGCACAGATACGCAGTATTTT | CASSLGTIRTDTQYF
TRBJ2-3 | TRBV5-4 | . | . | TGTGCCAGCAGCTTGGATTCCGGGCTCACAGATACGCAGTATTTT | CASSLDSGLTDTQYF
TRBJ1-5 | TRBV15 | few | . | TGTGCCACCAGCGGGTGGGGCAATCAGCCCCAGCATTTT | CATSGWGNQPQHF
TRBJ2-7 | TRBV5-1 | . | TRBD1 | TGCGCCAGCAGTCAATCGGGACAGGGGCTAGGCTCCTACGAGCAGTACTTC | CASSQSGQGLGSYEQYF
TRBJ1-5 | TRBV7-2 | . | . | TGTGCCAGCAGCTTAGTCGTCGGCAGGGGAAATCAGCCCCAGCATTTT | CASSLVVGRGNQPQHF
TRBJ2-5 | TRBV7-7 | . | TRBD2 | TGTGCCAGCAGCAAAGGGACTAGCGGGGGGCCCCTACAGACCCAGTACTTC | CASSKGTSGGPLQTQYF
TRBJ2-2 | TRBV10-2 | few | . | TGCGCCAGCAGTGAGGTTAGCGCCGGGGAGCTGTTTTTT | CASSEVSAGELFF
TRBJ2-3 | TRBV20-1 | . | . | TGCAGTGCTAAGATCCATACGCAGTATTTT | CSAKIHTQYF
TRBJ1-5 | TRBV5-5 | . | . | TGTGCCAGCAGCCAAATGGGACCACCGGACGATCAGCCCCAGCATTTT | CASSQMGPPDDQPQHF
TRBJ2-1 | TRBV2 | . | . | TGTGCCAGCAGTGAAGCCCCCGCAGGAAACCTACGCGATGAGCAGTTCTTC | CASSEAPAGNLRDEQFF
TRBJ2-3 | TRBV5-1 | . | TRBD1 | TGCGCCAGCAGCTTGCTTGGGACAGGGGTGGCAGATACGCAGTATTTT | CASSLLGTGVADTQYF
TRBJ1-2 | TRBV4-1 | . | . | TGCGCCAGCAGCCAGGGGGCATACTATGGCTACACCTTC | CASSQGAYYGYTF
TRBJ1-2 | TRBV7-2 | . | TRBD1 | TGTGCCAGCAGCATGGACGGGGGACAGGGATATGGCTACACCTTC | CASSMDGGQGYGYTF
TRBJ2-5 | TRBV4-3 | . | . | TGCGCCAGCAGCCAAGGGGCTTTGGGGGGAGAGACCCAGTACTTC | CASSQGALGGETQYF
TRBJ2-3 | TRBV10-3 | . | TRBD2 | TGTGCCATCAGTGGGTCGGCATTGACTAGCGGAGATACGCAGTATTTT | CAISGSALTSGDTQYF
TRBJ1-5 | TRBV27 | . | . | TGTGCCAGCAGTTTGCAGGGAGGCAATCAGCCCCAGCATTTT | CASSLQGGNQPQHF
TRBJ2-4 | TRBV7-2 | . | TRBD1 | TGTGCCAGCAGCCGCATTCAGACAGGGTTTATAGCCAAAAACATTCAGTACTTC | CASSRIQTGFIAKNIQYF
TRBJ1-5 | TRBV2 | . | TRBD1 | TGTGCCAGCAGGCACTTAGGGGTGTCAGGGGGTTTCAGCAATCAGCCCCAGCATTTT | CASRHLGVSGGFSNQPQHF
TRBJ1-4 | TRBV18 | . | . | TGTGCCAGCTCACCACCGGAGCAGTCTGCTAATGAAAAACTGTTTTTT | CASSPPEQSANEKLFF
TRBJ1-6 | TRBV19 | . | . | TGTGCCAGTACCGGGACGTACAATTCACCCCTCCACTTT | CASTGTYNSPLHF
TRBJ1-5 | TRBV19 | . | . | TGTGCCAGTAGCCCCAGGGTAGGCCAGCCCCAGCATTTT | CASSPRVGQPQHF
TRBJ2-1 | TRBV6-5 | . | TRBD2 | TGTGCCAGCAGCGCCGGGACTAGCGGCCACAATGAGCAGTTCTTC | CASSAGTSGHNEQFF
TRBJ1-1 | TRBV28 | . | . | TGTGCCAGCAGTACCGCCGGGGCAGGGAGGGGTGTCGAAGCTTTCTTT | CASSTAGAGRGVEAFF
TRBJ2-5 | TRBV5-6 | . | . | TGTGCCAGCAGCTTGGGGGGCCCTGGCCAAGAGACCCAGTACTTC | CASSLGGPGQETQYF
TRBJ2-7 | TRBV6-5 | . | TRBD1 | TGTGCCAGCAGGCAATGGCAGGGGGCCTACGAGCAGTACTTC | CASRQWQGAYEQYF
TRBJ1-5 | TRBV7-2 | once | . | TGTGCCAGCAGCTTAGCTACAGGGAATCAGCCCCAGCATTTT | CASSLATGNQPQHF
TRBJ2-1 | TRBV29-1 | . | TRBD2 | TGCAGCGTTGTTCCACAGACCGGACTAGCTCGGTACAATGAGCAGTTCTTC | CSVVPQTGLARYNEQFF
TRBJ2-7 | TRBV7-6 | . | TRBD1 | TGTGCCAGCAGCCGGGGTCCGGGACAGGGGTTCCACGAGCAGTACTTC | CASSRGPGQGFHEQYF
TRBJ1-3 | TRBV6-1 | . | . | TGTGCCAGCAGTGAAGCCTTGTACGGAAACACCATATATTTT | CASSEALYGNTIYF
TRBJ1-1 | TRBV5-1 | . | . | TGCGCCAGCAGCTATGGACAGACCATGAACACTGAAGCTTTCTTT | CASSYGQTMNTEAFF
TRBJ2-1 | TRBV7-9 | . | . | TGTGCCAGCAGCCCCTCCCCCAATGAGCAGTTCTTC | CASSPSPNEQFF
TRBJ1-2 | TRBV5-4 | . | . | TGTGCCAGCAGCTTGGTAACGGGGGAATGGGGTGGCTACACCTTC | CASSLVTGEWGGYTF
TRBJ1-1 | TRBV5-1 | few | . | TGCGCCAGCAGGGGGGGCGCGGGCACTGAAGCTTTCTTT | CASRGGAGTEAFF
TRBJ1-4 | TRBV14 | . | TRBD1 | TGTGCCGGCAGCCAGTGCCGGGACAGGGGGAATGAAAAACTGTTTTTT | CAGSQCRDRGNEKLFF
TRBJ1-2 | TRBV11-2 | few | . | TGTGCCAGCAGCTTAGAGAGGGGCGATGGCTACACCTTC | CASSLERGDGYTF
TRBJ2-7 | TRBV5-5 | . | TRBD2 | TGTGCCAGCAGCCGGCGGGAGGGTCAAACCTACGAGCAGTACTTC | CASSRREGQTYEQYF
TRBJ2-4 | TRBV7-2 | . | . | TGTGCCAGCAGCTTAAGGCGGCCCAAGCAGATAGCCAAAAACATTCAGTACTTC | CASSLRRPKQIAKNIQYF
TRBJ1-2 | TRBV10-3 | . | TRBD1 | TGTGCCAGCAAGACAGGGGAGGACTATGGCTACACCTTC | CASKTGEDYGYTF